This TCR beta chain derives from a study of tumor-infiltrating lymphocytes in oesophageal squamous cell carcinoma. V lost 5 bases and J 1 base, leaving 14 bases between the germline ends. Germline CDR1 SGHTA, CDR2 FQGNSA. The CDR3 is 16 residues long. This clonotype was observed a handful of times. TCRdb re-called the PCR reads through MiXCR, storing one row per CDR3 protein. The data show approximately 13,000 distinct CDR3 sequences, over 45% seen once. Sequenced input: blood. The receptor was derived from a male donor with esophageal squamous cell carcinoma. The genes are TRBV7-2 and TRBJ2-2; D possibly corresponds to TRBD1 (6 bases). The CDR3 region is CASSITDRENTGELFF. The CDR3 DNA reads TGTGCCAGCAGCATAACGGACAGAGAGAACACCGGGGAGCTGTTTTTT.